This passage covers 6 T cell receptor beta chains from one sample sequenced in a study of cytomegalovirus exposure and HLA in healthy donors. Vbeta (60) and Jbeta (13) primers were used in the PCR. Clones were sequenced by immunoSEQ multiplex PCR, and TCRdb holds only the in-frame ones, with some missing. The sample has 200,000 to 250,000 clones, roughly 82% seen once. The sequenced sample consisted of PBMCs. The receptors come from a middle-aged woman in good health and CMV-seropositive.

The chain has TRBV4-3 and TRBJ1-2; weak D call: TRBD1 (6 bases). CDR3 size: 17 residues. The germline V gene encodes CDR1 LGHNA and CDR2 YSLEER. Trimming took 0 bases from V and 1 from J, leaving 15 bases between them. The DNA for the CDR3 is TGCGCCAGCAGCCAAGACTCAGACAGGAATTTTAACTATGGCTACACCTTC. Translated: CASSQDSDRNFNYGYTF.

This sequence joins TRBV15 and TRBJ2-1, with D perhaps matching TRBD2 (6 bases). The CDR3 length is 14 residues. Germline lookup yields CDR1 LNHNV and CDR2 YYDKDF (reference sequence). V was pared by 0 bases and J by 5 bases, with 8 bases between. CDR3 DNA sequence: TGTGCCACCAGCAGAGAAGGGAGGCACAATGAGCAGTTCTTC. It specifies CATSREGRHNEQFF.

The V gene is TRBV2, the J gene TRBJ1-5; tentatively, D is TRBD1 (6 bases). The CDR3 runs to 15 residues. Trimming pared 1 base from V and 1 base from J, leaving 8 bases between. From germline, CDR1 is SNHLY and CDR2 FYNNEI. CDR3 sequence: CASSEGGQSNQPQHF. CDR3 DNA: TGTGCCAGCAGTGAAGGCGGACAGAGCAATCAGCCCCAGCATTTT.

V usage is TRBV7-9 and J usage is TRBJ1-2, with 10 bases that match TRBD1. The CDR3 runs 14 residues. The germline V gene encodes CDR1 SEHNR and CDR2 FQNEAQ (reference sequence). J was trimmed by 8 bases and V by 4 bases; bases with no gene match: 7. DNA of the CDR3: TGTGCCAGCAGCTCCCGACAGGGGGCTTGGGGCTACACCTTC. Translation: CASSSRQGAWGYTF.

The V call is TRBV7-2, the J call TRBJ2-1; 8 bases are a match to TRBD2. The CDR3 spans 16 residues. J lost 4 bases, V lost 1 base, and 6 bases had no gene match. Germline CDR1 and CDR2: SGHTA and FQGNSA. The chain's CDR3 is CASSLERGTRYNEQFF. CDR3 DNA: TGTGCCAGCAGCTTAGAACGGGGGACTAGGTACAATGAGCAGTTCTTC.

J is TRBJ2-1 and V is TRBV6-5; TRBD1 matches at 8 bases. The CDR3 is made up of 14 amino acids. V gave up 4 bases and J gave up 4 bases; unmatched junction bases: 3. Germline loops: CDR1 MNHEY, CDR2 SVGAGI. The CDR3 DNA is TGTGCCAGCAGTTCGGGACAGGTATACAATGAGCAGTTCTTC. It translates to CASSSGQVYNEQFF.